This TCR beta chain was recorded in a study of blood T cell repertoires in COVID-19. About the study: COVID-19 samples from acute and convalescent phases originated in the United States, Italy and Spain. T cells, B-cell-depleted T cells, or PBMCs supplied cDNA or gDNA.

This clone has a count of ten or more. Per the original data handling: It was from reference gene primer amplification that nucleated cell counts were estimated. Libraries were prepared by immunoSEQ multiplex PCR; TCRdb keeps only in-frame clonotypes and omits some of them. D and trimming come from the DNA, and the V and J calls and clone size come from that table. There are approximately 90,000 clones in the sample; 55% to 75% occur only once, and roughly 14% lies in the top ten. Looked up from germline, CDR1 is SGDLS and CDR2 is YYNGEE. V lost 3 bases to trimming and J lost 4 bases, with 16 bases between them. The CDR3 runs to 15 residues.

V and J are TRBV9 and TRBJ1-2; no reliable D call. Sequencing was performed on peripheral blood. This sequence originates from an elderly woman with acute or convalescent COVID-19. CDR3 in amino acids: CASSGPAGPGYGYTF. The DNA of the CDR3 is TGTGCCAGCAGCGGGCCCGCGGGCCCGGGCTATGGCTACACCTTC.